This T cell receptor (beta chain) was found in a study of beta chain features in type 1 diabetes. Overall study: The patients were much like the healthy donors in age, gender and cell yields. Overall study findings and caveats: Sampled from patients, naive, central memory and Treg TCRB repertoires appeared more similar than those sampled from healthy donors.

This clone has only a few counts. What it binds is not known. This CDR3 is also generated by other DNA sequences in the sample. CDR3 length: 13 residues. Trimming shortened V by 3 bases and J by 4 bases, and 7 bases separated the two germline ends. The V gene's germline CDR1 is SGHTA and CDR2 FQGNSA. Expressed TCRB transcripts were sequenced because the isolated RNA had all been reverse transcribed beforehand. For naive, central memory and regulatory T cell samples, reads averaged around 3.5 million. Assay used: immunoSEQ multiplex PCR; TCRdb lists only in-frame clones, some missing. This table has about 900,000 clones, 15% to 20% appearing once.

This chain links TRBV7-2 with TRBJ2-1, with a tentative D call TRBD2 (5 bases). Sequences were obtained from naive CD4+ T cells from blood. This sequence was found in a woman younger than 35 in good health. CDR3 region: CASSFSGYNEQFF. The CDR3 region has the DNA TGTGCCAGCAGCTTCTCGGGGTACAATGAGCAGTTCTTC.